This TCR beta chain was captured by sequencing in a study of CD4 T cell repertoires in COVID-19. Notes on the study in general: Some SARS-CoV-2 clonotypes, between about 7 and 27%, recurred in SARS-CoV and/or HKU1 cultures.

Sequencing used immunoSEQ multiplex PCR; TCRdb keeps in-frame clones, though not all of them. The sample carries about 75,000 clones, 83% recorded once. The table lists this clone with a few counts. Its specificity is not known. Samples came from patients recovered from mild-to-severe COVID-19. The memory T cells were sequenced right after ex vivo isolation, without culture. Trimming took off 3 bases at V and 6 bases at J, with 10 bases between the two ends. This CDR3 contains 13 residues. CDR1 LGHDT and CDR2 YNNKEL come from the germline V gene (reference sequence). The V gene is TRBV3-1 (or the pseudogene TRBV3-2), the J gene TRBJ2-3; a possible D gene is TRBD1 (5 bases). The sequenced sample was CD4+ T cells from peripheral blood, obtained after recovery from COVID-19. The clonotype originates from a human donor who had COVID-19. This CDR3 is CASSQGPTDTQYF. The CDR3 DNA reads as TGTGCCAGCAGCCAGGGGCCCACGGATACGCAGTATTTT.